These 8 T cell receptor beta chains were sequenced from one sample in a study of blood T cell repertoires in COVID-19. Sequencing was performed with immunoSEQ multiplex PCR; in TCRdb, only in-frame clones are kept and a portion is missing. The sample has approximately 240,000 clones; approximately 84% are singletons. The sequenced material came from peripheral blood. The receptors shown here come from a woman aged 60-75 years with acute or convalescent COVID-19.

The V call is TRBV5-1, the J call TRBJ1-2, with D unresolved. Germline CDR1 is SGHRS and CDR2 is YFSETQ. V lost 0 bases to trimming and J lost 3 bases, with 15 bases between them. The CDR3 sequence is 16 residues long. CDR3 protein: CASSLDAGKRDYGYTF. Written as DNA, the CDR3 is TGCGCCAGCAGCTTGGATGCCGGGAAGCGGGACTATGGCTACACCTTC.

This chain connects TRBV6-5 to TRBJ1-6, with TRBD1 matching over 7 bases. The CDR3 consists of 14 residues. Germline CDR1 reads MNHEY; CDR2 reads SVGAGI. Trimming cost V 7 bases and J 10 bases; bases outside gene matches: 10. This CDR3 reads CASTRQGTGSPLHF. As DNA, the CDR3 is TGTGCCAGCACAAGACAGGGAACAGGGTCACCCCTCCACTTT.

The gene calls are TRBV5-4 and TRBJ2-5; 9 bases map to TRBD2. Unmatched junction bases numbered 7, after V lost 2 bases and J lost 2 bases. From germline, CDR1 is SGHNT and CDR2 YYREEE (reference sequence). The CDR3 covers 16 residues. CDR3 amino acids: CASSFGSSGGQETQYF. As DNA, the CDR3 is TGTGCCAGCAGCTTTGGGAGTAGCGGGGGTCAAGAGACCCAGTACTTC.

The gene calls are TRBV28 and TRBJ1-4; 8 bases line up with TRBD1. The V and J ends lost 2 bases and 7 bases, in that order; junction bases with no gene match: 21. Looked up from germline, CDR1 is MDHEN and CDR2 is SYDVKM. This CDR3 comprises 20 residues. The CDR3 reads CASSLTLYRTGRVGSEKLFF. The DNA for the CDR3 is TGTGCCAGCAGTTTAACCCTTTACCGGACAGGGAGGGTGGGGAGTGAAAAACTGTTTTTT. Full variable domain (remainder filled in from reference TRBV28 and TRBJ1-4): DVKVTQSSRYLVKRTGEKVFLECVQDMDHENMFWYRQDPGLGLRLIYFSYDVKMKEKGDIPEGYSVSREKKERFSLILESASTNQTSMYLCASSLTLYRTGRVGSEKLFFGSGTQLSVL.

The chain uses TRBV7-8 and TRBJ2-7; TRBD2 matches at 13 bases. CDR1 is SGHVS and CDR2 is FQNEAQ in the germline V gene. The V segment lost 1 base and the J segment 2 bases; nucleotides outside the gene matches: 2. This CDR3 contains 16 residues. DNA of the CDR3: TGTGCCAGCAGCTTAGGACTAGCGGGGGGCACCTACGAGCAGTACTTC. Translating gives CASSLGLAGGTYEQYF.

The genes are TRBV5-1 and TRBJ1-2; the match to TRBD1 covers 8 bases. CDR1 is SGHRS and CDR2 is YFSETQ in the germline V gene. V shed 5 bases and J 8 bases; nucleotides not matched to a gene: 8. This CDR3 region has 13 residues. In nucleotides, the CDR3 is TGCGCCAGCAGTCCCGACAGGGGTTACGGCTACACCTTC. The encoded protein is CASSPDRGYGYTF.

This chain uses TRBV19 with TRBJ2-7; no reliable D call. Between the trimmed V and J ends, which lost 2 bases and 4 bases, there was a span of 12 bases. This CDR3 region has 14 residues. CDR1 and CDR2 (germline): LNHDA, SQIVND (reference sequence). CDR3 protein: CASSISAVGYEQYF. Written as DNA, the CDR3 is TGTGCCAGTAGTATATCGGCGGTCGGATACGAGCAGTACTTC.

The genes are TRBV6-1 and TRBJ2-3; D gene ambiguous. The CDR3 is 14 amino acids. Per germline, CDR1 MNHNS and CDR2 SASEGT. Trimming left V 1 base short and J 6 bases short, with 11 bases between. Here the CDR3 DNA reads TGTGCCAGCAGTGAAGGGCGCGGAACGGATACGCAGTATTTT. Its translation is CASSEGRGTDTQYF.